Below, one T cell receptor (beta chain) is given with its context. A few counts support this clonotype. Its antigen target is currently unknown. No much larger clone is present one base from it, and per-base qualities are unavailable. The library was built by means of 5' RACE. Instrument on record: Illumina HiSeq 2000. Template switching introduced a universal primer binding site; the final cDNA contained a unique molecular identifier, enabling accurate counting of TCR cDNA molecules. Specific primers in the conserved constant-segment region were used to synthesize first-strand cDNA for the TCR alpha and beta chains. To control for contamination, every cDNA library was double barcoded, receiving both a SMART-Mk sample barcode and Illumina barcodes. Two successive PCR steps introduced TruSeq adapter sequences along with Illumina sample barcodes. The Illumina HiSeq platform was used with custom primers to sequence TCR alpha and beta cDNA libraries. In the authors' own workflow: Raw reads were processed with MiGEC to extract unique molecular identifiers, and MiXCR was used to determine CDR3 positions. For each individual, recombination models were inferred using an EM algorithm with the repgenHMM and IGoR tools. Shared clonotypes were analyzed with the tcR package in R, and sharing was normalized by the product of cloneset sizes. To study raw recombination free of thymic and clonal selection effects, out-of-frame nonproductive sequences were analyzed. TCRdb redid the processing of the public reads, applying fastp at Q25 and MiXCR, and retained in-frame beta chains. Merged by CDR3 protein, the rows form single entries marked with the most common genes and DNA. TCRdb assigned the V and J calls; the authors' analysis was not used. The sample table records roughly 720,000 distinct CDR3 sequences; about 20% of these occur just once. Roughly 13% of the sample comes from the top ten.

The junction carries 8 bases between V and J, which are trimmed by 4 bases and 3 bases respectively. From its cysteine to its phenylalanine, the CDR3 spans 12 amino acids. Just the 36-base CDR3 DNA is kept, in frame starting at base 1. The germline V gene encodes CDR1 SGHRS and CDR2 YFSETQ. The data derive from a study of identical twins (dated by TCRdb to the mid-2010s). Study-wide context: To test whether fetal clonotypes persist, the study used deep sequencing on TCR alpha and beta repertoires from monozygotic twins, unrelated adults of various ages, and cord blood. To rule out contamination, replicate twin experiments were performed at different times with different library preparation protocols.

All donors were healthy Caucasians. Three pairs of female monozygotic twins, all aged about 18 to 29 years, made up the twin cohort. The RNA used for TCR libraries was isolated from peripheral blood mononuclear cells. On the study overall, not on this receptor specifically: Out-of-frame TCR alpha sharing in monozygotic twins was systematically underestimated by recombination models, whereas sharing between unrelated individuals was in agreement with the recombination models. Out-of-frame TCR alpha sequences shared between twins showed an excess of low generation-probability sequences compared with coincidental sharing between unrelated individuals. Conclusions relied on cross-sectional statistical analysis, since the same donors could not be followed over many years. Zero-insertion analyses could be partly confounded by invariant T cells such as MAIT and iNKT, though diverse VJ usage argued against such confounding for most clonotypes. Excess twin sharing in beta out-of-frame sequences was weaker because fewer shared sequences lowered the signal-to-noise ratio. Abundant cord blood beta clonotypes had fewer insertions, young adult naive repertoires showed a similar but weaker trend, and memory repertoires showed no such trend.

These data also formed part of another study, on T cells expressing NK-cell markers. According to the second study: Fewer than ten donors provided sorted CD3+CD56+NKG2C+, CD3+CD56+NKG2C- and CD3+CD56-NKG2C+ T-cell subsets, whose TCR beta-chain repertoires were profiled. Among the eight sequenced donors, seven were HCMV-seropositive and one was HCMV-seronegative. In several experiments an anti-gammadeltaTCR antibody was added to restrict sorting to alphabetaTCR-expressing T cells. In roughly 6 donors, the dominant CD3+CD56+NKG2C+ clonotypes ranked among the top 10 CD8+ clonotypes, making up 1.0-7.0% of CD8+ T cells. Those dominant clonotypes were again the most abundant among CD3+CD56-NKG2C+ cells in four donors, at about 25-60.1%. It remained unclear whether the expanded NKG2C-expressing T cell clones were specific for HCMV antigens. Randomly selected healthy volunteers, three men and five women, were used as the eight sequenced donors. To determine HCMV serostatus, a commercial ELISA kit was used to detect HCMV-specific IgG in serum. Bulk peripheral blood T-cell repertoires were additionally sequenced from unsorted PBMC for several donors. MIGEC was used to demultiplex reads and group reads by UMI, and MiTCR was used to assemble and quantify clonotypes. To exclude erroneous sequences, only TCR cDNA sequences supported by at least two reads were retained. The tcR package was used for downstream repertoire analysis, with clonotypes matched between fractions based on CDR3 nucleotide sequence plus V segment. VDJmatch was used to annotate antigen specificity against VDJdb, with one amino acid substitution in CDR3 allowed.

The chain is assembled from TRBV5-1 and TRBJ2-7, with the D gene not clear enough to name. Sequencing was done on a sample of PBMCs. The sequence was collected from a young woman in good health. The nucleotide sequence is given as TGCGCCAGCAGCCCGGAATACTACGAGCAGTACTTC. Translated, this is CASSPEYYEQYF.